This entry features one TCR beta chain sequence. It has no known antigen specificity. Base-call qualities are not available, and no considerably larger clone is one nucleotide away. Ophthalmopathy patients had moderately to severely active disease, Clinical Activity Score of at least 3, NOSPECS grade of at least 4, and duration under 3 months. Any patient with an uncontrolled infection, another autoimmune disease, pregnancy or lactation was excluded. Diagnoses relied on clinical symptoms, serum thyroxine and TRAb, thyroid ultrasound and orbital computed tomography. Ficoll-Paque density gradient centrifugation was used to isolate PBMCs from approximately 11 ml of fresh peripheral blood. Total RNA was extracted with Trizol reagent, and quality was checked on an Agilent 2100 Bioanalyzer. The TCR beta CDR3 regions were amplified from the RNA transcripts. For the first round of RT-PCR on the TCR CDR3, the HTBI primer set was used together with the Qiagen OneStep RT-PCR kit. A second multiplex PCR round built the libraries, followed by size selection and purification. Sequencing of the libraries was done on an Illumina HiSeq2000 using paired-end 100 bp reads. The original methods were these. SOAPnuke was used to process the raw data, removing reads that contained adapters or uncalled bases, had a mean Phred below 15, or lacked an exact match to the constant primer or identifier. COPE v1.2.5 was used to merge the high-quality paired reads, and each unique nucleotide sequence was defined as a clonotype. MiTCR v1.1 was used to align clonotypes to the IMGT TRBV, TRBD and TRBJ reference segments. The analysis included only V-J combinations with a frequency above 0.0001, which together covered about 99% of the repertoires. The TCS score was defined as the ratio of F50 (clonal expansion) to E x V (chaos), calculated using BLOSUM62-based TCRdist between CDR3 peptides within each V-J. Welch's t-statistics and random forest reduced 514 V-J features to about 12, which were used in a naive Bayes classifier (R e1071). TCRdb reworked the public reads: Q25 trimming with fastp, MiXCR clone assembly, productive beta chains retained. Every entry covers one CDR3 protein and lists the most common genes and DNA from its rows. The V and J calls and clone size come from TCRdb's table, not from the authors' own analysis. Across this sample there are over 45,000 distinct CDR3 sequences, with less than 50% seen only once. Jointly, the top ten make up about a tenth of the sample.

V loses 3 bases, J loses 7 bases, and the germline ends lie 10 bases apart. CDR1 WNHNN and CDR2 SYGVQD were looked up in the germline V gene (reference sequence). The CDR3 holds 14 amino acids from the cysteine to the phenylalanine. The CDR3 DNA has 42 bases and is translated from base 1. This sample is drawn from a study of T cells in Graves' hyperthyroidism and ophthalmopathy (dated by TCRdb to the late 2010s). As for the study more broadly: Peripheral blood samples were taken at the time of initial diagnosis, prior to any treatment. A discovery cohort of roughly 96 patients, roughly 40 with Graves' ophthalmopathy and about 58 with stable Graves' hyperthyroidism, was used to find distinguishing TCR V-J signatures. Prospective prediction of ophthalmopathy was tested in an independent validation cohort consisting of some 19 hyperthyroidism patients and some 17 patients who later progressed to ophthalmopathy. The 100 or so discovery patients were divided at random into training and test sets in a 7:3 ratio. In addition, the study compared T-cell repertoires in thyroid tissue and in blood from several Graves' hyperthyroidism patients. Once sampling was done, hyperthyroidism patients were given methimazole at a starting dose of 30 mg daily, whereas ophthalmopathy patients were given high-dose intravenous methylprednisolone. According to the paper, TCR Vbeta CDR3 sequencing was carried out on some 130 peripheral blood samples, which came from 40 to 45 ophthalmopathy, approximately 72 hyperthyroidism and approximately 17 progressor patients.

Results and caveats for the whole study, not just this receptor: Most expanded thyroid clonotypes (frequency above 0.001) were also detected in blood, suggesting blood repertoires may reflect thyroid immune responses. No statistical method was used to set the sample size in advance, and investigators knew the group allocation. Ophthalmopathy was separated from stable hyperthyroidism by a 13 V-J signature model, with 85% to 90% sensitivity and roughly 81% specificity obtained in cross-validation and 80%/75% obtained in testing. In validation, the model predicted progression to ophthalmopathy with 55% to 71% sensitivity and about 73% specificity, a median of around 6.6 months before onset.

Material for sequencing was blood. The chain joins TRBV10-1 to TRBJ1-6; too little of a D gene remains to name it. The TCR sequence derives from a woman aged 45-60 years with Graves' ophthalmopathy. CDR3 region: CASSDSSKNSPLHF. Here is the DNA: TGCGCCAGCAGTGACAGCTCCAAAAATTCACCCCTCCACTTT.